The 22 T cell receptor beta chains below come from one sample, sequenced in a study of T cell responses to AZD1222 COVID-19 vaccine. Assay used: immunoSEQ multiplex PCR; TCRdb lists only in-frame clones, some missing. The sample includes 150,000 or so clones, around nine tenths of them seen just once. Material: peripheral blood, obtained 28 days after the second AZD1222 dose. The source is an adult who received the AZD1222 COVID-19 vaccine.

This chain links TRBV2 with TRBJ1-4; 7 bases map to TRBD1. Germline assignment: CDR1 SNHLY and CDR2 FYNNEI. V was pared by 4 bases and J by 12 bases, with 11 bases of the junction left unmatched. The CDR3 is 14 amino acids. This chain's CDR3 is CASSVPTGWYELFF. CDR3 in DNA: TGTGCCAGCAGTGTACCGACAGGGTGGTACGAACTGTTTTTT. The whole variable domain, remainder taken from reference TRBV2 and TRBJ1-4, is EPEVTQTPSHQVTQMGQEVILRCVPISNHLYFYWYRQILGQKVEFLVSFYNNEISEKSEIFDDQFSVERPDGSNFTLKIRSTKLEDSAMYFCASSVPTGWYELFFGSGTQLSVL.

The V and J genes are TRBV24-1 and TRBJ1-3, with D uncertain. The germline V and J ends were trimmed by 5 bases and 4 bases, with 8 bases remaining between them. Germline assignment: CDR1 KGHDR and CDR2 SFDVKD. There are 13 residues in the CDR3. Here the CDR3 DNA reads TGTGCCACCAGTGCTCCCTACGGAAACACCATATATTTT. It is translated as CATSAPYGNTIYF.

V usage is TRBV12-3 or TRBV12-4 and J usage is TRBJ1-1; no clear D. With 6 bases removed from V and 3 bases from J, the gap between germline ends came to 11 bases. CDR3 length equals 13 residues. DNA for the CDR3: TGTGCCAGCAGCACTCCCGGGTACACTGAAGCTTTCTTT. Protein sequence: CASSTPGYTEAFF.

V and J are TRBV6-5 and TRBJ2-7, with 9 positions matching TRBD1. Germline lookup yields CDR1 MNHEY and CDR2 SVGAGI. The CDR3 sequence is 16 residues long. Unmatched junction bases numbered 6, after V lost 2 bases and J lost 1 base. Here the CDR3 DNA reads TGTGCCAGCAGTTACCCAAGCGGGACAGGGTCCTACGAGCAGTACTTC. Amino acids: CASSYPSGTGSYEQYF.

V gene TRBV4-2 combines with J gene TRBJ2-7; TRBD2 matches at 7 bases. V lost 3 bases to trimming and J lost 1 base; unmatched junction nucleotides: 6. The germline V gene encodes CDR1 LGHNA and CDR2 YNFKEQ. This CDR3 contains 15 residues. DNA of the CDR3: TGTGCCAGCAGCCAGGAGGGACTACAGTCCTACGAGCAGTACTTC. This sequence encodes CASSQEGLQSYEQYF.

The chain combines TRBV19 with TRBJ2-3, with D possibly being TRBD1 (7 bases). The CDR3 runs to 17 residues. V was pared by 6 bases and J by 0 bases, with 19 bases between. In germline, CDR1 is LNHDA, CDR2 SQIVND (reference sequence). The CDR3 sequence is CASSDPRGQPSTDTQYF. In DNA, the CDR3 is TGTGCCAGTAGCGACCCGCGGGGACAGCCTAGCACAGATACGCAGTATTTT.

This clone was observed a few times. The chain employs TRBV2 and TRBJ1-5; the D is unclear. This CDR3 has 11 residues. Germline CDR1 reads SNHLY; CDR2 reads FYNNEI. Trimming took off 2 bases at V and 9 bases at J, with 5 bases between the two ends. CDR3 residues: CASSEPGPQHF. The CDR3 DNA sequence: TGTGCCAGCAGTGAACCGGGGCCCCAGCATTTT.

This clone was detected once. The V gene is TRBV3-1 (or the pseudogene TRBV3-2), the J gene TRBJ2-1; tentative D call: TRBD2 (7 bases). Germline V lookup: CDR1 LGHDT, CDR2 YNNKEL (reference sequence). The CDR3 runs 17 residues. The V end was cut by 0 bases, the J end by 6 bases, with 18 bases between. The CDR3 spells CASSQDRGLRGGNEQFF. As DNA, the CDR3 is TGTGCCAGCAGCCAAGATCGGGGTCTGAGGGGGGGCAATGAGCAGTTCTTC.

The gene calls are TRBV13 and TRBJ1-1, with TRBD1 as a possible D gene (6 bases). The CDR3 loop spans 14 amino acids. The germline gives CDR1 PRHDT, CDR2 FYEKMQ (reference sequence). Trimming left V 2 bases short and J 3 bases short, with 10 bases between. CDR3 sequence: CASSLQGRDTEAFF. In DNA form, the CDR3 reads TGTGCCAGCAGCTTACAGGGGAGGGACACTGAAGCTTTCTTT. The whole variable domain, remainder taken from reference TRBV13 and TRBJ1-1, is AAGVIQSPRHLIKEKRETATLKCYPIPRHDTVYWYQQGPGQDPQFLISFYEKMQSDKGSIPDRFSAQQFSDYHSELNMSSLELGDSALYFCASSLQGRDTEAFFGQGTRLTVV.

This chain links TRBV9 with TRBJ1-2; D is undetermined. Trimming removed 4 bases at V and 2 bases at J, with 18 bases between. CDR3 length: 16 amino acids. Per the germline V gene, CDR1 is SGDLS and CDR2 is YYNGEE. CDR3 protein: CASSPSLGWVNYGYTF. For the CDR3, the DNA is TGTGCCAGCAGCCCTTCGCTGGGGTGGGTCAACTATGGCTACACCTTC.

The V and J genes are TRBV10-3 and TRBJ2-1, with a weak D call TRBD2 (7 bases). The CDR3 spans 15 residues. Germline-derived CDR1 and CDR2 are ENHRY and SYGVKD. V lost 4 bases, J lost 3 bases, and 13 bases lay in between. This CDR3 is CAISVEGGFYNEQFF. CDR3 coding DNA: TGTGCCATCAGTGTGGAGGGGGGGTTCTACAATGAGCAGTTCTTC.

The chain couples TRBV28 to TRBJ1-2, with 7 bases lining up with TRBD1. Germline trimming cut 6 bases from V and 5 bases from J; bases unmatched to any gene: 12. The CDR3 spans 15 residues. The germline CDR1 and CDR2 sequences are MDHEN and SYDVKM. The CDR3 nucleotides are TGTGCCAGCAGAACAACAGGGGAGTCTTTGTATGGCTACACCTTC. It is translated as CASRTTGESLYGYTF.

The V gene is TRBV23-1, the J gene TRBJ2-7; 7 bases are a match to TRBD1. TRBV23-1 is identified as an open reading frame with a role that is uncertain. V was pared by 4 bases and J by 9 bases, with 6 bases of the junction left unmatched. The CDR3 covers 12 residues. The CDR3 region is CASSPGQLTQYF. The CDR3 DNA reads TGCGCCAGCAGTCCGGGACAGCTCACGCAGTACTTC.

In DNA, the CDR3 is TGTGCCAGCAGCCTTAGCTTTTATACGCAGTATTTT. Translated, it gives CASSLSFYTQYF. The chain recombines TRBV5-6 with TRBJ2-3; D is unresolved. Trimming cost V 4 bases and J 7 bases, with 10 bases left between them. The germline V gene encodes CDR1 SGHDT and CDR2 YYEEEE. The CDR3 spans 12 residues. Full variable domain (missing parts from reference TRBV5-6 and TRBJ2-3): DAGVTQSPTHLIKTRGQQVTLRCSPKSGHDTVSWYQQALGQGPQFIFQYYEEEERQRGNFPDRFSGHQFPNYSSELNVNALLLGDSALYLCASSLSFYTQYFGPGTRLTVL.

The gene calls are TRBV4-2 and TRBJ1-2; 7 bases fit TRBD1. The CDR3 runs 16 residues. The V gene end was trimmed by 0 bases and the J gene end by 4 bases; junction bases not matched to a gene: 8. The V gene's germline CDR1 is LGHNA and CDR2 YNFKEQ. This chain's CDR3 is CASSQDQNRGIYGYTF. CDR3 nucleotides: TGTGCCAGCAGCCAAGATCAAAACAGGGGCATCTATGGCTACACCTTC.

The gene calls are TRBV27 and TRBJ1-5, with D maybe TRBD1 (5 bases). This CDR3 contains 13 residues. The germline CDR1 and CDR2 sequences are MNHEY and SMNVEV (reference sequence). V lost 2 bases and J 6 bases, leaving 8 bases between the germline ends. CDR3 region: CASSLGGGQPQHF. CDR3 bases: TGTGCCAGCAGTTTAGGGGGGGGTCAGCCCCAGCATTTT.

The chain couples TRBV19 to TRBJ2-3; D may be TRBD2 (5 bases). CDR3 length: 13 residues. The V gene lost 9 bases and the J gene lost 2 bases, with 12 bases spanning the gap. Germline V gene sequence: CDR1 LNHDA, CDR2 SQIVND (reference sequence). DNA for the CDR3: TGTGCCAGCTTGAACGGGGACACAGATACGCAGTATTTT. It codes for CASLNGDTDTQYF.

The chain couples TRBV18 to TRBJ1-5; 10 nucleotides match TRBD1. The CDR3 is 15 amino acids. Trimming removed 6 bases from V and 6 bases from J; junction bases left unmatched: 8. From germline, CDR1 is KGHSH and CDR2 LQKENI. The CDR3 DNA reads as TGTGCCAGCTCGCCCGGACAGGGGGGGCTTCAGCCCCAGCATTTT. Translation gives CASSPGQGGLQPQHF.

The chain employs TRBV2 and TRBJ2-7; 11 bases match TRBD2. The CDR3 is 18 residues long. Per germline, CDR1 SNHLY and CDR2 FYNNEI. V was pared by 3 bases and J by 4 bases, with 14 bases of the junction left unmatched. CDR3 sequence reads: CASSDVLAGALSGYEQYF. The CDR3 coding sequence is TGTGCCAGCAGTGACGTACTAGCGGGAGCCCTCAGTGGGTACGAGCAGTACTTC.

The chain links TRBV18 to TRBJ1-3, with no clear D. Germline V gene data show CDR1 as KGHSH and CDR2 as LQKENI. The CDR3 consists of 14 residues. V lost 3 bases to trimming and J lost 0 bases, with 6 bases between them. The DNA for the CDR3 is TGTGCCAGCTCACCTGCCGGCTCTGGAAACACCATATATTTT. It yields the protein CASSPAGSGNTIYF.

CDR3 sequence: CASTIMGGSQPQHF. The CDR3 DNA sequence: TGTGCCAGCACCATAATGGGGGGGAGTCAGCCCCAGCATTTT. The rearrangement uses TRBV28 and TRBJ1-5; D might be TRBD1 (5 bases). The germline V and J ends were trimmed by 7 bases and 6 bases, with 16 bases remaining between them. Germline V gene lookup returns CDR1 MDHEN and CDR2 SYDVKM. CDR3 length: 14 residues. Filled out from reference TRBV28 and TRBJ1-5, the complete variable domain reads DVKVTQSSRYLVKRTGEKVFLECVQDMDHENMFWYRQDPGLGLRLIYFSYDVKMKEKGDIPEGYSVSREKKERFSLILESASTNQTSMYLCASTIMGGSQPQHFGDGTRLSIL.

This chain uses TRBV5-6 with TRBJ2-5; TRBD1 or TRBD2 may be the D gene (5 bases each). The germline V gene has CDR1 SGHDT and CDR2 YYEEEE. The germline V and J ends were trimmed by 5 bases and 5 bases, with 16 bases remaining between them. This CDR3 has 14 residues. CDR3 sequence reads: CASSPSRGMETQYF. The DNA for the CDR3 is TGTGCCAGCAGTCCCTCGAGGGGAATGGAGACCCAGTACTTC.